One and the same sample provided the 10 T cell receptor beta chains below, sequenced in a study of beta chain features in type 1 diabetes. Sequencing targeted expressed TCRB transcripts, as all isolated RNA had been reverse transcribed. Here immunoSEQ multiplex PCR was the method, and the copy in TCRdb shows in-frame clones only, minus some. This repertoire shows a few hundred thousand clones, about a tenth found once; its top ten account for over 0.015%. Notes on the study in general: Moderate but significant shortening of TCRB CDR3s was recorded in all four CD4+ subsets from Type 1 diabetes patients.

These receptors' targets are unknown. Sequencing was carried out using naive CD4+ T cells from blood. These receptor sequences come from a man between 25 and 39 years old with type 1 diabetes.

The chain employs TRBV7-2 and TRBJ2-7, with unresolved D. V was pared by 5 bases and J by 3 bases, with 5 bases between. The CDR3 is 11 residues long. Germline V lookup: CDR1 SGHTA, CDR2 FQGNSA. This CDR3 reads CASSESYEQYF. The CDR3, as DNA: TGTGCCAGCAGCGAGAGCTACGAGCAGTACTTC.

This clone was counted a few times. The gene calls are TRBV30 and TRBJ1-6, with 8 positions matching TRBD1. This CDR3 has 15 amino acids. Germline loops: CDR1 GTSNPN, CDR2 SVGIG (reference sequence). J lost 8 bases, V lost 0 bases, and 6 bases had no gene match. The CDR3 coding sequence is TGTGCCTGGAGTGTAAGACAGGGGTTCGATTCACCCCTCCACTTT. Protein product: CAWSVRQGFDSPLHF.

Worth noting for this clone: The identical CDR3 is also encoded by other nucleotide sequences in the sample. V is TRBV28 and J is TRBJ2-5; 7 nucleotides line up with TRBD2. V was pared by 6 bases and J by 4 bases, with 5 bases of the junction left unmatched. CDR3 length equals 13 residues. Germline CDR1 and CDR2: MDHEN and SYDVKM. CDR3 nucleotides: TGTGCCAGCAGCCCGGGGGGTCGAGAGACCCAGTACTTC. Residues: CASSPGGRETQYF. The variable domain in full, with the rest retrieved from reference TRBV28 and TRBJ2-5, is DVKVTQSSRYLVKRTGEKVFLECVQDMDHENMFWYRQDPGLGLRLIYFSYDVKMKEKGDIPEGYSVSREKKERFSLILESASTNQTSMYLCASSPGGRETQYFGPGTRLLVL.

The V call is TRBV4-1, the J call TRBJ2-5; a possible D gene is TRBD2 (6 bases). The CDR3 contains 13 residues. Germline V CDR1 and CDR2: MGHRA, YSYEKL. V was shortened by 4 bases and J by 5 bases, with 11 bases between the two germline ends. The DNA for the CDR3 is TGCGCCAGCAGCCCGCGGGCGGGGGAGACCCAGTACTTC. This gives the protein CASSPRAGETQYF.

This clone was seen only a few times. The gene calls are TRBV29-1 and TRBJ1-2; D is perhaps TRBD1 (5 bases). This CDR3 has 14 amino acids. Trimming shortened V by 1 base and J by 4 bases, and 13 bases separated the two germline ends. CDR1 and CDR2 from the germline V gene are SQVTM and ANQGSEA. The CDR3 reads CSVEGRGGPYGYTF. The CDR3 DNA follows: TGCAGCGTTGAAGGGCGGGGGGGTCCCTATGGCTACACCTTC.

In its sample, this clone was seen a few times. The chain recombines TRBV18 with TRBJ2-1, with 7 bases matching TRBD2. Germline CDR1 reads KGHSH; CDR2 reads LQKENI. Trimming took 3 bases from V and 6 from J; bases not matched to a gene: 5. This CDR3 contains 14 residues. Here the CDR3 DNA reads TGTGCCAGCTCACCGGGCCTAGCGGCCAATGAGCAGTTCTTC. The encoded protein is CASSPGLAANEQFF. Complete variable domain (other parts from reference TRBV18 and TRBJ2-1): NAGVMQNPRHLVRRRGQEARLRCSPMKGHSHVYWYRQLPEEGLKFMVYLQKENIIDESGMPKERFSAEFPKEGPSILRIQQVVRGDSAAYFCASSPGLAANEQFFGPGTRLTVL.

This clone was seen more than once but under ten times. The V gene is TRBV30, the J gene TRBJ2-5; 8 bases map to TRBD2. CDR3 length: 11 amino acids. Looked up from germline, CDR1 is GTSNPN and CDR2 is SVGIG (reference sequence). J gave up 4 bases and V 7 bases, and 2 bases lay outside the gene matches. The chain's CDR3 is CASGGRETQYF. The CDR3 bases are TGTGCCTCGGGGGGGCGAGAGACCCAGTACTTC.

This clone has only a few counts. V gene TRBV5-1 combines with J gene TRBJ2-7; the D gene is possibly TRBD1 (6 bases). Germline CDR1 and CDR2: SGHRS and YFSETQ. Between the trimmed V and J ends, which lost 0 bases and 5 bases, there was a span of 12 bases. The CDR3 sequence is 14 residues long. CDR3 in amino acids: CASSLGDIVDEQYF. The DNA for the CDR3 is TGCGCCAGCAGCTTGGGGGACATCGTCGACGAGCAGTACTTC.

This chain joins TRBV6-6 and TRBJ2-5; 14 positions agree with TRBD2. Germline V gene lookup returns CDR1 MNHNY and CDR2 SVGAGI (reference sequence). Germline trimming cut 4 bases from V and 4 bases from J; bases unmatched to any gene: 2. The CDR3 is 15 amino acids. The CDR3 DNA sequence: TGTGCCAGCAGTTTAGGGACTAGCGGGGGAGAGACCCAGTACTTC. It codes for CASSLGTSGGETQYF.

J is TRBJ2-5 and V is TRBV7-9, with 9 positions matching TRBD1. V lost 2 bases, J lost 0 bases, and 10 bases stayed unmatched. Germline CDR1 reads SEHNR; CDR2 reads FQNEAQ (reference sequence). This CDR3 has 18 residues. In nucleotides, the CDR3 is TGTGCCAGCAGCTTAACTGGGACAGGGAGGGGGAACCAAGAGACCCAGTACTTC. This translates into CASSLTGTGRGNQETQYF.